The 7 T cell receptor beta chains presented below share a single source sample, sequenced in a study of T-cell memory formation after mild COVID-19. TCRdb re-derived calls from the 5' RACE reads in MiXCR, one entry per CDR3 protein. The sample lists more than 250,000 distinct CDR3 sequences; under 20% were seen once. Material: PBMCs or a T cell subset sorted from them (not recorded which). Source of these receptors: a young man who had mild COVID-19 (a few samples of this study predate the infection). Cell type and time point are not known.

This clonotype has more than one count but fewer than ten. V is TRBV2 and J is TRBJ2-5; TRBD2 is a possible D gene (6 bases). Germline assignment: CDR1 SNHLY and CDR2 FYNNEI. The CDR3 runs 16 residues. V gave up 6 bases and J gave up 5 bases, with 22 bases separating them. CDR3 loop: CASSGYPPGTWETQYF. The CDR3 nucleotides are TGTGCCAGCAGCGGTTACCCCCCAGGGACTTGGGAGACCCAGTACTTC.

The V call is TRBV2, the J call TRBJ2-7, with 8 bases that match TRBD1. V trimming: 3 bases; J trimming: 0 bases; junction bases outside the gene matches: 4. This CDR3 region has 15 residues. In germline, CDR1 is SNHLY, CDR2 FYNNEI. The CDR3 DNA reads TGTGCCAGCAGTGAGGGGACAGGTGGCTCCTACGAGCAGTACGTC. Residues: CASSEGTGGSYEQYV.

This clonotype was detected a few times. This rearrangement joins TRBV7-3 to TRBJ2-7; possibly TRBD1 or TRBD2 for D (5 bases each). V was shortened by 5 bases and J by 1 base, with 15 bases between the two germline ends. Germline V gene lookup returns CDR1 SGHTA and CDR2 FQGTGA. This CDR3 comprises 15 residues. This chain's CDR3 is CASSPAPGQSYEQYF. CDR3 bases: TGTGCCAGCAGCCCAGCCCCGGGGCAGTCCTACGAGCAGTACTTC.

The chain recombines TRBV7-8 with TRBJ1-1; D gene unclear. Germline CDR1 is SGHVS and CDR2 is FQNEAQ. This CDR3 contains 14 residues. Trimming removed 1 base from V and 1 base from J, with 7 bases in between. This CDR3 is CASSLVVGNTEAFF. CDR3 nucleotide sequence: TGTGCCAGCAGCTTAGTGGTGGGGAACACTGAAGCTTTCTTT.

This clonotype turned up a few times. The genes are TRBV13 and TRBJ2-3; TRBD1 might be the D (6 bases). The V gene's germline CDR1 is PRHDT and CDR2 FYEKMQ (reference sequence). The V and J ends lost 3 bases and 1 base respectively, with 11 bases between them. This CDR3 spans 15 amino acids. CDR3 sequence: CASSFRGGGTDTQYF. DNA of the CDR3: TGTGCCAGCAGCTTCAGGGGTGGCGGCACAGATACGCAGTATTTT.

The CDR3 reads CASSPRVLNYGYTF. CDR3 DNA: TGCGCCAGCAGCCCCCGGGTGCTGAACTATGGCTACACCTTC. The V gene is TRBV5-1, the J gene TRBJ1-2, with D unresolved. Between the trimmed V and J ends, which lost 4 bases and 2 bases, there was a span of 12 bases. Germline-derived CDR1 and CDR2 are SGHRS and YFSETQ. The CDR3 sequence is 14 residues long.

This clonotype was seen more than once but under ten times. The chain uses TRBV6-5 and TRBJ2-3, with TRBD1 identical over 7 bases. V lost 5 bases to trimming and J lost 9 bases; unmatched junction nucleotides: 17. In germline, CDR1 is MNHEY, CDR2 SVGAGI. The CDR3 length is 16 residues. The CDR3 DNA follows: TGTGCCAGCAGTCCCCGGGGACAGATTAATCCAAGGACGCAGTATTTT. Translation: CASSPRGQINPRTQYF.